This TCR beta chain was recorded in a study of cytomegalovirus exposure and HLA in healthy donors. The PCR made use of 60 Vbeta and 13 Jbeta primers. Assay used: immunoSEQ multiplex PCR; TCRdb lists only in-frame clones, some missing. The repertoire includes 73,000 or so clones, approximately 75% of them detected once, and 6.5% sits in the top ten. The CDR3 totals 12 residues. V was shortened by 5 bases and J by 2 bases, with 7 bases between the two germline ends. Germline V gene sequence: CDR1 LNHDA, CDR2 SQIVND (reference sequence). The sample comprised PBMCs. The clonotype comes from a human donor in good health. The chain couples TRBV19 to TRBJ2-7, with D unclear. The CDR3 protein is CASSGRTYEQYF. The CDR3 DNA reads as TGTGCCAGTAGTGGCAGAACCTACGAGCAGTACTTC.